This note documents a single T cell receptor beta chain sequence. The target of this receptor is not known. Base qualities are not at hand, and no much larger clone is one base apart. This sample was taken from a study of T cell changes during pregnancy in multiple sclerosis (dated by TCRdb to the late 2010s). Concerning the study at large: In women with multiple sclerosis, the researchers looked at how the T cell repertoire shifted as pregnancy progressed.

Library preparation was by the immunoSEQ multiplex PCR assay. In TCRdb, the immuneACCESS table is reduced to in-frame sequences with V and J assigned. These tables do not hold every clone; where another copy was compared, an unresolved V gene accounts for under half, and the others remain unexplained. Counted in this sample were some 50,000 clones; under 90% of them appeared once. Approximately 1.5% of the sample is in the top ten clones. The sequencing used peripheral blood, collected in the first trimester of pregnancy. The source is a female donor in good health, enrolled as a control in a pregnancy study.

The CDR3 has the sequence CASSLSFPGQGTTDEQFF. The bases read TGTGCCAGCAGTTTATCGTTTCCGGGACAGGGGACCACCGATGAGCAGTTCTTC. The sequence links TRBV27 to TRBJ2-1; a stretch of 10 junction bases matches TRBD1. The CDR1 and CDR2 encoded by the germline V gene (reference sequence) are MNHEY and SMNVEV. From cysteine to phenylalanine, the CDR3 is 18 amino acids long. Only the CDR3 region is kept as DNA, spanning 54 bases read in frame from base 1. Here V drops 0 bases and J drops 8 bases, and the junction holds 13 bases not matched to any gene.